This T cell receptor beta chain was recovered during a study of blood T cell repertoires in COVID-19. Study details: In each case, the material was cDNA or gDNA derived from T cells, B-cell-depleted T cells, or PBMCs.

V was trimmed by 1 base and J by 6 bases, leaving 10 bases between them. Germline-derived CDR1 and CDR2 are LGHNA and YSLEER. The CDR3 covers 13 residues. Generated by immunoSEQ multiplex PCR, the TCRdb table keeps only in-frame clones and is missing some. This table holds about 170,000 clones, around 81% found once. The sample was peripheral blood. The chain uses TRBV4-3 and TRBJ2-7; no firm D call. The receptor was isolated from a man aged 65-85 years with active or convalescent COVID-19. The DNA of the CDR3 is TGCGCCAGCAGCCAAGTGCTGAGGCTCGAGCAGTACTTC. It is translated as CASSQVLRLEQYF.